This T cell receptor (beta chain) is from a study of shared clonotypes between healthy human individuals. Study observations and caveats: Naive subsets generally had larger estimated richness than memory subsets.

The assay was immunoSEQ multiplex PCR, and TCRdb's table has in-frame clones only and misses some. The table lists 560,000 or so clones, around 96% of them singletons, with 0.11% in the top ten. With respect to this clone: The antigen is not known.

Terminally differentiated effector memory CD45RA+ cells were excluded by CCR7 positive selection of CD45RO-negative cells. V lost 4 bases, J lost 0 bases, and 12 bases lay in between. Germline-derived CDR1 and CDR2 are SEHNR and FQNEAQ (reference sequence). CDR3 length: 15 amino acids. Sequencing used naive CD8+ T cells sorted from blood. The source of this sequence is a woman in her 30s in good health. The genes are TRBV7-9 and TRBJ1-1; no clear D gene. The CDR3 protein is CASSSKGDMNTEAFF. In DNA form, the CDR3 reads TGTGCCAGCAGCTCGAAGGGAGACATGAACACTGAAGCTTTCTTT.